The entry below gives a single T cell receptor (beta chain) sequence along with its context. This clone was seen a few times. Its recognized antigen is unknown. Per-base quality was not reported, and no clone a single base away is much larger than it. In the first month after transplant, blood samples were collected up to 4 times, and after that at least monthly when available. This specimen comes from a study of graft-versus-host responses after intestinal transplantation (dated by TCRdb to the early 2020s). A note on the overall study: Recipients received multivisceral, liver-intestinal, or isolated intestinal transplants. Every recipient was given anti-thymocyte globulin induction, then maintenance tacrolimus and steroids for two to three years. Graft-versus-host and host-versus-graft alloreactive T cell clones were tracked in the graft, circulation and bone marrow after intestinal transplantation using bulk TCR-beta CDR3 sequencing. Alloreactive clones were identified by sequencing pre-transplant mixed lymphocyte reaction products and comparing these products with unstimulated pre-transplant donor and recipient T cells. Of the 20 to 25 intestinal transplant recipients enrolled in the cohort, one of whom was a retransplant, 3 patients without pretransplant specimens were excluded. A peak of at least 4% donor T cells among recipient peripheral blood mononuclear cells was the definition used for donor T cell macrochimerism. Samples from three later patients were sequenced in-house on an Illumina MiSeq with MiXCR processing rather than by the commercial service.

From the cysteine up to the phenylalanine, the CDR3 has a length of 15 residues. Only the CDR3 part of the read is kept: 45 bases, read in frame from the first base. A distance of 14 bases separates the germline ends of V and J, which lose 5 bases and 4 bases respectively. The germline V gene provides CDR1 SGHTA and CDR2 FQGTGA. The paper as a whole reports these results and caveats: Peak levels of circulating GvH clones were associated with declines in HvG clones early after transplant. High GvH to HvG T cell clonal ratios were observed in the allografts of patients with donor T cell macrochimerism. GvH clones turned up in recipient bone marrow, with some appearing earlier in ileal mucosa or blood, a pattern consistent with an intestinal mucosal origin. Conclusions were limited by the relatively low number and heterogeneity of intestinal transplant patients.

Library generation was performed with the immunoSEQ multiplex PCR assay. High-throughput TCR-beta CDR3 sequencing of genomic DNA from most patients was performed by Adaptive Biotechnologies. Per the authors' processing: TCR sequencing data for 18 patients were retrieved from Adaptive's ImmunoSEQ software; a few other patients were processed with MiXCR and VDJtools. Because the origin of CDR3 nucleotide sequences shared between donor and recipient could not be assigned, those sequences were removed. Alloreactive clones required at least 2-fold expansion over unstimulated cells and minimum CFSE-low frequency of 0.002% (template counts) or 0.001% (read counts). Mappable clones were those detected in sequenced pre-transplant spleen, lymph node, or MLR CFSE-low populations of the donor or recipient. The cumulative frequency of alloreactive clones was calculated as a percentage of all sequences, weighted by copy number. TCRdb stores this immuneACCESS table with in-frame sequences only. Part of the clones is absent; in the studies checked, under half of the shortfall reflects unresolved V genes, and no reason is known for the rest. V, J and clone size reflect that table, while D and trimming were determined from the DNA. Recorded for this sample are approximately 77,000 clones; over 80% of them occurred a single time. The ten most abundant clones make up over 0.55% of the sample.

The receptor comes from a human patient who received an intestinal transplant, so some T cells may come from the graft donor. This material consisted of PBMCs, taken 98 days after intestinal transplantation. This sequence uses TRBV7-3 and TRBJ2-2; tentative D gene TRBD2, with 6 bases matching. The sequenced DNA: TGTGCCAGCAGCCCCCCGGGGGACCCCACCGGGGAGCTGTTTTTT. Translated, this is CASSPPGDPTGELFF.